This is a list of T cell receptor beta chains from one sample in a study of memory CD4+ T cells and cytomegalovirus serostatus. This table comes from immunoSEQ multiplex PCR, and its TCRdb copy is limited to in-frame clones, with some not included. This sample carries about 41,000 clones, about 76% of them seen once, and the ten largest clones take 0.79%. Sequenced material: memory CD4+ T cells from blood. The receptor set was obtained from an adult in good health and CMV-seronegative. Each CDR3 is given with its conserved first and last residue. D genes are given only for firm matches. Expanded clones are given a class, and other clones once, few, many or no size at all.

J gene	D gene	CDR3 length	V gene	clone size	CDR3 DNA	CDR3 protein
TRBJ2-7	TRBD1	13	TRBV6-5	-	TGTGCCGGCTCCGGGACAGGCTCGTCTGTGCAGTACTTC	CAGSGTGSSVQYF
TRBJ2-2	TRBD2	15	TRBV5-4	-	TGTGCCAGCAGCTCCCGCGGGGGGGGGACCGGGGAGCTGTTTTTT	CASSSRGGGTGELFF
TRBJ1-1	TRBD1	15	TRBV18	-	TGTGCCAGCTCACCACCTGGGACAGGGAACACTGAAGCTTTCTTT	CASSPPGTGNTEAFF
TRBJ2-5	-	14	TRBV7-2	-	TGTGCCAGCAGCTCCGGACATCAGGGGGAGACCCAGTACTTC	CASSSGHQGETQYF
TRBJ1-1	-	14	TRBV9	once	TGTGCCAGCAGCGTAGGATTCAGGAACACTGAAGCTTTCTTT	CASSVGFRNTEAFF
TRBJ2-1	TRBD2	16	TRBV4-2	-	TGTGCCAGCAGCCAAGAACCAGCGGGGGTGAGGAATGAGCAGTTCTTC	CASSQEPAGVRNEQFF
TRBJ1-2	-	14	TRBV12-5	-	TGTGCTAGTGGTTTGTCGGGTCAGACCAGCGGCTACACCTTC	CASGLSGQTSGYTF
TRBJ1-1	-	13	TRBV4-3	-	TGCGCCAGCAGCCCACGGAGGAACACTGAAGCTTTCTTT	CASSPRRNTEAFF
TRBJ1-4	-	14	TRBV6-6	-	TGTGCCAGCAATGTAGGGACACGGAATGAAAAACTGTTTTTT	CASNVGTRNEKLFF
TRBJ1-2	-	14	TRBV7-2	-	TGTGCCAGCACCTACGGGGGCGTAAACTATGGCTACACCTTC	CASTYGGVNYGYTF
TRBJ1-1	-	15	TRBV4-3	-	TGCGCCAGCTCTAACAGGGATGGGGTTGACACTGAAGCTTTCTTT	CASSNRDGVDTEAFF
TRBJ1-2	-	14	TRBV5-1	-	TGCGCCAGCAAGGAGCCGCAGGGTAACTATGGCTACACCTTC	CASKEPQGNYGYTF
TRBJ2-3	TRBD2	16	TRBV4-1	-	TGCGCCAGCAGCCAAGATCGAGCGGGGGGGGGAGATACGCAGTATTTT	CASSQDRAGGGDTQYF
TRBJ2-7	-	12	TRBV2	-	TGTGCCAGCAAAGGTGACTCCTACGAGCAGTACTTC	CASKGDSYEQYF
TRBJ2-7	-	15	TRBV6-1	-	TGTGCCAGCAGGACGTCGGGACTCGGCTTAAACGAGCAGTACTTC	CASRTSGLGLNEQYF
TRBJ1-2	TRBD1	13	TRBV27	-	TGTGCCAGCACGTATACAGGGGCTGGTGGCTACACCTTC	CASTYTGAGGYTF
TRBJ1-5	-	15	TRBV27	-	TGTGCCAGCAGTCCCTACGATTATAGCAATCAGCCCCAGCATTTT	CASSPYDYSNQPQHF
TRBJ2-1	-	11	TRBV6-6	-	TGTGCCAGCAGTCCGGACAAGGAGGAGTTCTTC	CASSPDKEEFF
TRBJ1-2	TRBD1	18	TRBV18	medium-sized	TGTGCCAGCTCACCACTGTTGACGGGTGGACAGGCTAACTATGGCTACACCTTC	CASSPLLTGGQANYGYTF
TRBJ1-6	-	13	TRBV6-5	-	TGTGCCAGCAGGAGCTCCTATAATTCACCCCTCCACTTT	CASRSSYNSPLHF
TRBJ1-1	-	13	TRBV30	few	TGTGCCTGGAGTGTACAGGACCTCACTGAAGCTTTCTTT	CAWSVQDLTEAFF
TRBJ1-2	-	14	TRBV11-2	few	TGTGCCAGCAGCTTAGACCGAGGGGGCTATGGCTACACCTTC	CASSLDRGGYGYTF
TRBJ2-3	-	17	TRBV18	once	TGTGCCAGCTCACCCCTGGGTGGATCATCCGTCACAGATACGCAGTATTTT	CASSPLGGSSVTDTQYF
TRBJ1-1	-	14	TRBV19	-	TGTGCCAGTAGTATTTTGGGCAGGGGTACTGAAGCTTTCTTT	CASSILGRGTEAFF
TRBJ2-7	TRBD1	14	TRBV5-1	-	TGCGCCAGCAGCTTAGGACAGGGGGTATACGAGCAGTACTTC	CASSLGQGVYEQYF
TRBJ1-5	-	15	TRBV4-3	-	TGCGCCAGCAGCCTGGGGGACGATAGCAATCAGCCCCAGCATTTT	CASSLGDDSNQPQHF
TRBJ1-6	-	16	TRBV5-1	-	TGCGCCAGCAGCTTGGAGGGGGTAGCGAGGGATTCACCCCTCCACTTT	CASSLEGVARDSPLHF
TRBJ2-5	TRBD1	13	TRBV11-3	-	TGTGCCAGCAGCCGGGACAGCCAAGAGACCCAGTACTTC	CASSRDSQETQYF
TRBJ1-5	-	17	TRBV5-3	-	TGTGCCAGAAGCCCGGGGGGGCCCGGGGGAAGCAATCAGCCCCAGCATTTT	CARSPGGPGGSNQPQHF
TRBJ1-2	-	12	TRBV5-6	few	TGTGCCAGCAGCTCTCAGGGATATGGCTACACCTTC	CASSSQGYGYTF
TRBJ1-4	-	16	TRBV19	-	TGTGCCAGTAGTGGCTCGACGGGTGCAACTAATGAAAAACTGTTTTTT	CASSGSTGATNEKLFF